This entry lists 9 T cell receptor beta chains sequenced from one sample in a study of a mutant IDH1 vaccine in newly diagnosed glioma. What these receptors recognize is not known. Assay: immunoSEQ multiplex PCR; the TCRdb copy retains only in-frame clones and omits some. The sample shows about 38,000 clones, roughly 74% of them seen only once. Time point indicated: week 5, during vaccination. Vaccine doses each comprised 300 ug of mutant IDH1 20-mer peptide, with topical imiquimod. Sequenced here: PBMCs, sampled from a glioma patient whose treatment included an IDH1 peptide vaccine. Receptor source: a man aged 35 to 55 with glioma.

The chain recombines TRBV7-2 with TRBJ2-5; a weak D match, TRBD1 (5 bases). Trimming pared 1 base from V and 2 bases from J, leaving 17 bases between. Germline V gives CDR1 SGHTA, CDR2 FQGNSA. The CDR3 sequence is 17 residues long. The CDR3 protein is CASSLEGRVSYQETQYF. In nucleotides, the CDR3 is TGTGCCAGCAGCTTAGAGGGGCGTGTGAGCTATCAAGAGACCCAGTACTTC.

The CDR3 loop is CASSLVPGRTLYGYTF. The CDR3 DNA sequence: TGTGCCAGCAGCTTAGTTCCGGGACGGACCCTCTATGGCTACACCTTC. The V gene is TRBV7-9, the J gene TRBJ1-2; the D gene is possibly TRBD1 (5 bases). This CDR3 spans 16 amino acids. V gave up 1 base and J gave up 4 bases, with 16 bases separating them. CDR1 SEHNR and CDR2 FQNEAQ come from the germline V gene (reference sequence).

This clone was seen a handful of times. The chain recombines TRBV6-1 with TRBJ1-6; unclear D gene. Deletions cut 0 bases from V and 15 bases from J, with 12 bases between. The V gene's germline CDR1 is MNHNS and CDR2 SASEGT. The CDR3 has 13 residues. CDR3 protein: CASSEARLGRLHF. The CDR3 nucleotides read TGTGCCAGCAGTGAAGCCCGGCTCGGGCGCCTCCACTTT.

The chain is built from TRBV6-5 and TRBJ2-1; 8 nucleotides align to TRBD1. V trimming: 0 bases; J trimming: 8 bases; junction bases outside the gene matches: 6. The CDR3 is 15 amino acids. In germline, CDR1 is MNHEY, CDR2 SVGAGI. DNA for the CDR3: TGTGCCAGCAGTTACTCGGCAGGGGGCCGGGATGAGCAGTTCTTC. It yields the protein CASSYSAGGRDEQFF.

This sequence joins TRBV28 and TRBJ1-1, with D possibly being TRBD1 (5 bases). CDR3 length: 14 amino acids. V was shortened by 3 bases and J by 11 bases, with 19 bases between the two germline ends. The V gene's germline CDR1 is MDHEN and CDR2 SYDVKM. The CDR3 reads CASSLSAGQGVAFF. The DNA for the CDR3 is TGTGCCAGCAGTTTGAGCGCCGGGCAGGGAGTTGCTTTCTTT.

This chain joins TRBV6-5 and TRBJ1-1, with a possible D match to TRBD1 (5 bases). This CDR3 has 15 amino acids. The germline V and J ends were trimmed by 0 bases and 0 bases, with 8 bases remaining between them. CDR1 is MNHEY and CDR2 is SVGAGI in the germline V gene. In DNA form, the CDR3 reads TGTGCCAGCAGTTACTCGCTACAGGTGAACACTGAAGCTTTCTTT. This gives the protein CASSYSLQVNTEAFF.

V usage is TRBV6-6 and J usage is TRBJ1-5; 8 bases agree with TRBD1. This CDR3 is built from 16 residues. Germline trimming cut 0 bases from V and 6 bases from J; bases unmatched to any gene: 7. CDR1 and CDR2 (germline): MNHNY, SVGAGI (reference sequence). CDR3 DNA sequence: TGTGCCAGCAGTTACTCGCCAGGGGGCGGTGGTCAGCCCCAGCATTTT. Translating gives CASSYSPGGGGQPQHF.

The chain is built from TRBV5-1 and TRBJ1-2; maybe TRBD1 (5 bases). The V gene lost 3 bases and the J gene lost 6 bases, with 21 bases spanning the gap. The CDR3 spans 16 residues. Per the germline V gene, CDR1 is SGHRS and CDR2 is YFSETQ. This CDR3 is CASSSRHGGSVDGYTF. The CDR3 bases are TGCGCCAGCAGCTCACGCCATGGGGGGTCTGTCGATGGCTACACCTTC.

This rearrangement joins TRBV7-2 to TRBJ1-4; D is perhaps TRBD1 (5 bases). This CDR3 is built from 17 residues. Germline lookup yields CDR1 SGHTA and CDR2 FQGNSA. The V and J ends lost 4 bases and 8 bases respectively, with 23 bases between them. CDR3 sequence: CASSSRPPPGGYEKLFF. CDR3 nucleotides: TGTGCCAGCAGCTCGCGTCCCCCTCCGGGGGGTTACGAAAAACTGTTTTTT.